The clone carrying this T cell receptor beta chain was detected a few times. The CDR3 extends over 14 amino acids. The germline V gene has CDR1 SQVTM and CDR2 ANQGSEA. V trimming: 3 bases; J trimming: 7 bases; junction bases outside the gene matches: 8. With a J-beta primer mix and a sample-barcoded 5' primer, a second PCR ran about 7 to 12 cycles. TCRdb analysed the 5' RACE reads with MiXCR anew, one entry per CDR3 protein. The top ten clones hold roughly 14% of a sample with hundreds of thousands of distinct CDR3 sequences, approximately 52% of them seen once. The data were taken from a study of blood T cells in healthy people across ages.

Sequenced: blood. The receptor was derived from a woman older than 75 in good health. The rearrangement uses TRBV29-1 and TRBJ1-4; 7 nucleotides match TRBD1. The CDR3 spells CSVDPGQLGEKLFF. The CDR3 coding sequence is TGCAGCGTTGATCCGGGACAGCTGGGTGAAAAACTGTTTTTT.